The next 32 T cell receptor beta chains were all read from a single sample in a study of blood T cells in healthy people across ages. A second PCR of about 7 to 12 cycles used a sample-barcoded 5' primer and a J-beta primer mix. TCRdb passed the 5' RACE reads through MiXCR, listing each CDR3 protein once. This sample carries about 640,000 distinct CDR3 sequences, around 38% of them seen once, and the ten largest clones take around 32%. The specimen sequenced was blood. All receptors derive from an elderly man in good health.

The chain recombines TRBV12-5 with TRBJ2-7; D remains unclear. V lost 0 bases and J lost 4, with 7 bases in between. CDR3 length: 13 residues. The germline CDR1 and CDR2 sequences are LGHNT and FRNRAP. CDR3: CASGLVTDYEQYF. The CDR3 region has the DNA TGTGCTAGTGGTTTGGTAACAGATTACGAGCAGTACTTC.

This clonotype was counted a few times. This rearrangement joins TRBV20-1 to TRBJ2-1; tentatively, D is TRBD1 (5 bases). Deletions cut 6 bases from V and 2 bases from J, with 17 bases between. The CDR3 runs 15 residues. Germline CDR1 is DFQATT and CDR2 is SNEGSKA (reference sequence). The CDR3 DNA follows: TGCAGTGCCCTGCCAGGGAAAACAGCCTACAATGAGCAGTTCTTC. Encoded protein: CSALPGKTAYNEQFF.

The chain has TRBV10-3 and TRBJ2-5; maybe TRBD2 (5 bases). CDR1 is ENHRY, CDR2 SYGVKD, per germline. CDR3 size: 13 residues. The ends were cut back, 4 bases at V and 0 bases at J, with 6 bases in the middle. The CDR3 DNA follows: TGTGCCATCAGTGCGGAGGACCAAGAGACCCAGTACTTC. It specifies CAISAEDQETQYF.

The gene calls are TRBV5-1 and TRBJ1-6; weak D call: TRBD1 (6 bases). There are 14 residues in the CDR3. Trimming removed 4 bases at V and 7 bases at J, with 12 bases between. CDR1 is SGHRS, CDR2 YFSETQ, per germline. For the CDR3, the DNA is TGCGCCAGCAGCCGGGACAACCAAAATTCACCCCTCCACTTT. Protein product: CASSRDNQNSPLHF.

The gene calls are TRBV27 and TRBJ2-3, with 12 nucleotides matching TRBD2. The V gene end was trimmed by 3 bases and the J gene end by 5 bases; junction bases not matched to a gene: 9. CDR3 length: 17 residues. Germline V gene lookup returns CDR1 MNHEY and CDR2 SMNVEV (reference sequence). CDR3 nucleotide sequence: TGTGCCAGCAGTTTGAGGCTAGCGGGAGGGTGGGAAGATACGCAGTATTTT. Encoded protein: CASSLRLAGGWEDTQYF.

J is TRBJ2-7 and V is TRBV24-1, with 7 bases identical to TRBD1. V was clipped by 12 bases and J by 9 bases; unmatched bases: 25. Germline V lookup: CDR1 KGHDR, CDR2 SFDVKD. The CDR3 sequence is 16 residues long. In nucleotides, the CDR3 is TGTGCCCACCGCTCCGAGAAAGTAGACAGGGACACTGGGCAGTACTTC. As protein: CAHRSEKVDRDTGQYF.

CDR3 amino acids: CSVESGNEQFF. The CDR3 DNA reads TGCAGCGTTGAATCTGGGAATGAGCAGTTCTTC. This rearrangement joins TRBV29-1 to TRBJ2-1; D is undetermined. V was pared by 2 bases and J by 7 bases, with 6 bases between. Germline V CDR1 and CDR2: SQVTM, ANQGSEA. The CDR3 covers 11 residues.

The genes are TRBV29-1 and TRBJ1-1, with 7 bases matching TRBD1. V trimming: 4 bases; J trimming: 3 bases; junction bases outside the gene matches: 5. Germline V CDR1 and CDR2: SQVTM, ANQGSEA. The CDR3 has 13 amino acids. CDR3 residues: CSVGGQMDTEAFF. In DNA form, the CDR3 reads TGCAGCGTTGGGGGACAGATGGACACTGAAGCTTTCTTT.

This clonotype was picked up many times. This rearrangement joins TRBV6-2 or TRBV6-3 to TRBJ2-6; 7 bases align to TRBD2. With V trimmed by 0 bases and J by 1 base, 0 bases remained unmatched. The CDR3 is 16 residues long. Per germline, CDR1 MNHEY and CDR2 SVGEGT. CDR3 sequence reads: CASSYSGGSGANVLTF. Here the CDR3 DNA reads TGTGCCAGCAGTTACTCGGGGGGGTCTGGGGCCAACGTCCTGACTTTC.

This rearrangement joins TRBV29-1 to TRBJ2-1, with 7 bases that match TRBD1. From germline, CDR1 is SQVTM and CDR2 ANQGSEA. Germline trimming cut 7 bases from V and 4 bases from J; bases unmatched to any gene: 1. CDR3 length: 11 amino acids. The CDR3 sequence: CSAGQYNEQFF. The DNA of the CDR3 is TGCAGCGCGGGACAGTACAATGAGCAGTTCTTC.

The chain uses TRBV6-5 and TRBJ1-1, with 8 bases lining up with TRBD1. The V and J ends lost 7 bases and 4 bases, in that order; junction bases with no gene match: 11. There are 15 residues in the CDR3. The germline V gene has CDR1 MNHEY and CDR2 SVGAGI. CDR3 sequence: CASTHPQGAVTEAFF. Written as DNA, the CDR3 is TGTGCCAGCACCCACCCCCAGGGGGCGGTCACTGAAGCTTTCTTT.

The rearrangement uses TRBV5-1 and TRBJ2-3, with a possible D match to TRBD2 (5 bases). The CDR3 runs to 12 residues. Trimming took 6 bases from V and 6 from J, leaving 11 bases between them. Germline CDR1 SGHRS, CDR2 YFSETQ. The CDR3 sequence is CASTPGGDTQYF. The CDR3 DNA is TGCGCCAGCACCCCTGGCGGGGATACGCAGTATTTT. Looking up the rest from reference TRBV5-1 and TRBJ2-3 gives the full variable domain: KAGVTQTPRYLIKTRGQQVTLSCSPISGHRSVSWYQQTPGQGLQFLFEYFSETQRNKGNFPGRFSGRQFSNSRSEMNVSTLELGDSALYLCASTPGGDTQYFGPGTRLTVL.

The chain is built from TRBV9 and TRBJ2-1, with 13 bases that match TRBD2. The J call may not be correct, given that the DNA end is closer to TRBJ2-7. Germline V gene lookup returns CDR1 SGDLS and CDR2 YYNGEE. This CDR3 has 15 amino acids. The CDR3 protein is CASSEGLAGLNEQYF. The CDR3 coding sequence is TGTGCCAGCAGCGAGGGACTAGCGGGGCTCAATGAGCAGTACTTC.

Ten or more counts support this clonotype. V and J are TRBV29-1 and TRBJ2-3; D may be TRBD1 or TRBD2 (5 bases each). Germline assignment: CDR1 SQVTM and CDR2 ANQGSEA. The CDR3 totals 13 residues. V was shortened by 6 bases and J by 1 base, with 11 bases between the two germline ends. CDR3 in amino acids: CSVDSGGTDTQYF. DNA of the CDR3: TGCAGCGTCGACAGCGGTGGCACAGATACGCAGTATTTT.

The V and J genes are TRBV5-1 and TRBJ2-7, with a tentative D call TRBD2 (5 bases). The CDR3 loop spans 14 amino acids. CDR1 is SGHRS, CDR2 YFSETQ, per germline. The ends were cut back, 1 base at V and 2 bases at J, with 10 bases in the middle. The CDR3 reads CASSLNTGTYEQYF. CDR3 nucleotide sequence: TGCGCCAGCAGCTTGAATACCGGGACCTACGAGCAGTACTTC.

Only a few counts were recorded for this clonotype. CDR3 residues: CASSLFDSDTQYF. The CDR3 DNA sequence: TGCGCCAGCAGCTTGTTCGATTCAGATACGCAGTATTTT. The V gene is TRBV5-1, the J gene TRBJ2-3, with D unclear. The CDR3 length is 13 residues. Germline CDR1 and CDR2: SGHRS and YFSETQ. With 1 base removed from V and 4 bases from J, the gap between germline ends came to 7 bases.

This clonotype was seen a few times. CDR3 coding DNA: TGCGCCAGCAGCTTGGTACCTATTACTAGCACAGATACGCAGTATTTT. Translated: CASSLVPITSTDTQYF. The chain carries TRBV5-1 and TRBJ2-3; D remains unclear. Germline lookup yields CDR1 SGHRS and CDR2 YFSETQ. The CDR3 covers 16 residues. Trimming took off 0 bases at V and 0 bases at J, with 11 bases between the two ends.

J is TRBJ2-2 and V is TRBV12-3 or TRBV12-4, with a weak D call TRBD2 (6 bases). This CDR3 is built from 15 residues. Trimming left V 9 bases short and J 0 bases short, with 14 bases between. CDR3: CASGGVRPNTGELFF. The CDR3 nucleotides are TGTGCCAGTGGCGGGGTGCGGCCGAACACCGGGGAGCTGTTTTTT.

This clonotype was found a few times. The chain couples TRBV6-6 to TRBJ2-3; 15 bases are a match to TRBD2. The CDR3 has 16 residues. V lost 6 bases, J lost 4 bases, and 5 bases stayed unmatched. Germline V gives CDR1 MNHNY, CDR2 SVGAGI (reference sequence). The CDR3 is CASSRGLAGGPDTQYF. The CDR3 bases are TGTGCCAGCAGCCGGGGACTAGCGGGGGGTCCAGATACGCAGTATTTT.

In this sample, this clonotype turned up many times. The V gene is TRBV24-1, the J gene TRBJ2-3; 7 nucleotides agree with TRBD2. The CDR3 is 16 residues long. CDR1 KGHDR and CDR2 SFDVKD come from the germline V gene. V was pared by 4 bases and J by 4 bases, with 10 bases of the junction left unmatched. The CDR3 DNA reads as TGTGCCACCAGTGACCATGCAAAAAGCGGGGCAGATACGCAGTATTTT. This gives the protein CATSDHAKSGADTQYF.

In the case of this clonotype: Its ends do not fully match the called genes, so a read error is possible. The chain couples TRBV20-1 to TRBJ2-1, with 10 bases aligning to TRBD2. Germline V gene sequence: CDR1 DFQATT, CDR2 SNEGSKA (reference sequence). CDR3 length: 15 residues. The CDR3 DNA reads as TGCAGTGCCCGGACTAGCGGAAGCTCCTACAGTGAGCAGTTCTTC. As protein: CSARTSGSSYSEQFF.

Only one count was recorded for this clonotype. The chain has TRBV6-1 and TRBJ2-1; 9 bases agree with TRBD2. Germline CDR1 MNHNS, CDR2 SASEGT. V lost 2 bases, J lost 4 bases, and 3 bases stayed unmatched. This CDR3 region has 15 residues. The chain's CDR3 is CASSELAGRYNEQFF. The CDR3, as DNA: TGTGCCAGCAGTGAACTAGCGGGACGTTACAATGAGCAGTTCTTC.

The V gene is TRBV27, the J gene TRBJ2-5; 7 bases match TRBD2. Near its end, the DNA agrees better with TRBJ2-7, so the J call may be wrong. The CDR3 extends over 15 amino acids. CDR1 is MNHEY and CDR2 is SMNVEV in the germline V gene (reference sequence). The CDR3 loop reads CASSRAGTLSYEQYF. In nucleotides, the CDR3 is TGTGCCAGCAGTCGAGCGGGGACCCTCTCTTACGAGCAGTACTTC.

The chain employs TRBV4-1 and TRBJ2-3; no reliable D call. Germline V CDR1 and CDR2: MGHRA, YSYEKL. This CDR3 contains 16 residues. V gave up 4 bases and J gave up 0 bases, with 14 bases separating them. This CDR3 is CASSPIGRRSTDTQYF. The CDR3 coding sequence is TGCGCCAGCAGCCCCATCGGCAGGCGGAGCACAGATACGCAGTATTTT.

V and J are TRBV27 and TRBJ2-1; 11 bases are shared with TRBD2. Trimming removed 4 bases from V and 7 bases from J; junction bases left unmatched: 6. CDR3 size: 15 residues. Germline CDR1 MNHEY, CDR2 SMNVEV (reference sequence). The CDR3 loop is CASSSTLAGGNEQFF. The CDR3 nucleotides read TGTGCCAGCAGTTCCACCCTAGCGGGAGGAAATGAGCAGTTCTTC.

The V and J genes are TRBV3-1 and TRBJ2-2, with 7 bases that match TRBD2. Germline trimming cut 4 bases from V and 3 bases from J; bases unmatched to any gene: 8. CDR3 length equals 16 residues. Germline lookup yields CDR1 LGHDT and CDR2 YNNKEL (reference sequence). CDR3 region: CASSPLFAGDTGELFF. DNA for the CDR3: TGTGCCAGCAGCCCCCTATTTGCGGGAGACACCGGGGAGCTGTTTTTT.

The V gene is TRBV6-2 or TRBV6-3, the J gene TRBJ2-5; D unclear. Germline lookup yields CDR1 MNHEY and CDR2 SVGEGT. Between the trimmed V and J ends, which lost 5 bases and 1 base, there was a span of 14 bases. The CDR3 extends over 15 amino acids. The DNA of the CDR3 is TGTGCCAGCAGTACCGGGTCCGCCGGCCAAGAGACCCAGTACTTC. It codes for CASSTGSAGQETQYF.

This chain uses TRBV14 with TRBJ2-4, with D perhaps TRBD2 (5 bases). Trimming removed 6 bases at V and 13 bases at J, with 19 bases between. CDR1 SGHDN and CDR2 FVKESK come from the germline V gene. The CDR3 contains 13 residues. The CDR3 protein is CASSLSLGSEQYF. The CDR3 nucleotides read TGTGCCAGCAGTCTTAGTCTAGGGAGTGAGCAGTACTTC.

The chain has TRBV19 and TRBJ1-2; a weak D match, TRBD1 (6 bases). Germline V CDR1 and CDR2: LNHDA, SQIVND (reference sequence). Between the trimmed V and J ends, which lost 7 bases and 0 bases, there was a span of 15 bases. The CDR3 runs to 15 residues. CDR3 loop: CASTLGARTNYGYTF. CDR3 nucleotide sequence: TGTGCCAGTACCTTGGGGGCAAGAACTAACTATGGCTACACCTTC. The whole variable domain, remainder taken from reference TRBV19 and TRBJ1-2, is DGGITQSPKYLFRKEGQNVTLSCEQNLNHDAMYWYRQDPGQGLRLIYYSQIVNDFQKGDIAEGYSVSREKKESFPLTVTSAQKNPTAFYLCASTLGARTNYGYTFGSGTRLTVV.

This clonotype has just a few counts. The gene calls are TRBV6-6 and TRBJ1-5; D is possibly TRBD1 (5 bases). The CDR3 runs to 14 residues. Trimming left V 6 bases short and J 6 bases short, with 15 bases between. From germline, CDR1 is MNHNY and CDR2 SVGAGI (reference sequence). The CDR3 coding sequence is TGTGCCAGCAGACTACAGGCACCAAGTCAGCCCCAGCATTTT. The encoded protein is CASRLQAPSQPQHF.

The sample holds a few counts of this clonotype. The chain links TRBV6-5 to TRBJ2-1, with D unresolved. Germline V CDR1 and CDR2: MNHEY, SVGAGI. V lost 0 bases and J lost 5, with 5 bases in between. This CDR3 spans 13 amino acids. CDR3 sequence: CASSYSWDNEQFF. The DNA of the CDR3 is TGTGCCAGCAGTTACTCTTGGGACAATGAGCAGTTCTTC.

This clonotype was counted a few times. The V gene is TRBV7-2, the J gene TRBJ2-7; D is uncertain. Trimming shortened V by 1 base and J by 3 bases, and 10 bases separated the two germline ends. The CDR3 sequence is 14 residues long. Germline lookup yields CDR1 SGHTA and CDR2 FQGNSA. CDR3 sequence reads: CASSLGQRIYEQYF. As DNA, the CDR3 is TGTGCCAGCAGCTTAGGGCAGAGAATCTACGAGCAGTACTTC.